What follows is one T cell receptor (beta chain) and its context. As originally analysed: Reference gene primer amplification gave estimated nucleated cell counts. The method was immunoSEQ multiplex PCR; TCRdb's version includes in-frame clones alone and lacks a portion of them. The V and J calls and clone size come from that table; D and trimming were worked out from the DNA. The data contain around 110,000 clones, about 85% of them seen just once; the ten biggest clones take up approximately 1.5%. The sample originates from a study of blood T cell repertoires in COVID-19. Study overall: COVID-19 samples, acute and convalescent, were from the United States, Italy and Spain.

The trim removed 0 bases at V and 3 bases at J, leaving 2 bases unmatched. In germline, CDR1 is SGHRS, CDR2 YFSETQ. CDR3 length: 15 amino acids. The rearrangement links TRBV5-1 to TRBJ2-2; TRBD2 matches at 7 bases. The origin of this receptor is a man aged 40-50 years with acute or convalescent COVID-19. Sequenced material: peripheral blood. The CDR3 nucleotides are TGCGCCAGCAGCTTGGAGGGGAGGGACACCGGGGAGCTGTTTTTT. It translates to CASSLEGRDTGELFF.